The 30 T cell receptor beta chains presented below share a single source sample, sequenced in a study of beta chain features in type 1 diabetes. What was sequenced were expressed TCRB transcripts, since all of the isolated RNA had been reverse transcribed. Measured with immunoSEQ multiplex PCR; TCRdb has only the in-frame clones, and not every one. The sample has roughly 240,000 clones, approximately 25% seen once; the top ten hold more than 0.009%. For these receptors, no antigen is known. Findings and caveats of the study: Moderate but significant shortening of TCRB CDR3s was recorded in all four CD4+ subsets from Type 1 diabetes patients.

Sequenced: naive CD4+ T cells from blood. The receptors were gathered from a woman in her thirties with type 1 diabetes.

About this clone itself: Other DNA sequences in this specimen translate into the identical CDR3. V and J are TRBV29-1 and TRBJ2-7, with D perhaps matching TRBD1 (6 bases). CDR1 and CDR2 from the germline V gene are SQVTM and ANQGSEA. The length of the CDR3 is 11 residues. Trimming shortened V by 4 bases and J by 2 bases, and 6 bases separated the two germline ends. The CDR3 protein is CSVGQAYEQYF. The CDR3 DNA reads TGCAGCGTTGGACAGGCCTACGAGCAGTACTTC.

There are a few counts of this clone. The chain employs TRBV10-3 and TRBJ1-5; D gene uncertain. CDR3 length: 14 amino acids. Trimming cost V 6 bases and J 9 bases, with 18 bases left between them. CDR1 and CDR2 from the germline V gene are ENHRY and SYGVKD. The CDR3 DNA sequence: TGTGCCATCAGCCCCGCCCTACCGGGGTCGCCCCAGCATTTT. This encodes CAISPALPGSPQHF.

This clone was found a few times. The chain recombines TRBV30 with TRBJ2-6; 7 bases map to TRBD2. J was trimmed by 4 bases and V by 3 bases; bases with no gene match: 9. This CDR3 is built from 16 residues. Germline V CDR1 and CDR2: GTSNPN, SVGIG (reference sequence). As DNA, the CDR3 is TGTGCCTGGAGGCCCTGGGAGGGGTTCGGGGCCAACGTCCTGACTTTC. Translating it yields CAWRPWEGFGANVLTF.

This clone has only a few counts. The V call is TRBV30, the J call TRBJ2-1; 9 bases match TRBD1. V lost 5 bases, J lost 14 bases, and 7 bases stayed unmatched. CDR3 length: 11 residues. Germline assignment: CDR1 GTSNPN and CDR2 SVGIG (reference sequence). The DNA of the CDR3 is TGTGCCTGGGGGCGGGGACAGGGAAAGTTCTTC. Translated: CAWGRGQGKFF.

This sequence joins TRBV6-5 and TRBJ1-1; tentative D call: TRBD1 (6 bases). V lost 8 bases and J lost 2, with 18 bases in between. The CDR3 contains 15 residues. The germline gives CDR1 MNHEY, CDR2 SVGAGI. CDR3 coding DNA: TGTGCCAGCGGGGGGGCCGGGACACTAAACACTGAAGCTTTCTTT. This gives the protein CASGGAGTLNTEAFF.

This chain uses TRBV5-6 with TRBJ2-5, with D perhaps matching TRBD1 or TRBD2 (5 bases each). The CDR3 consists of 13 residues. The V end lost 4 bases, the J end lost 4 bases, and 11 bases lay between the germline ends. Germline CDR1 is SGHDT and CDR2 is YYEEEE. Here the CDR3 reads CASSMGPGETQYF. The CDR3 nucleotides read TGTGCCAGCAGCATGGGACCAGGAGAGACCCAGTACTTC.

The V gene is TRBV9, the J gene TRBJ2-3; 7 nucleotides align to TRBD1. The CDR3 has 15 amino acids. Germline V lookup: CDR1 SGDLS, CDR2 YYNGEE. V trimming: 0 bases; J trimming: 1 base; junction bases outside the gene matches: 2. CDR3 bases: TGTGCCAGCAGCGTAGAGGGGGCGCGCACAGATACGCAGTATTTT. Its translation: CASSVEGARTDTQYF.

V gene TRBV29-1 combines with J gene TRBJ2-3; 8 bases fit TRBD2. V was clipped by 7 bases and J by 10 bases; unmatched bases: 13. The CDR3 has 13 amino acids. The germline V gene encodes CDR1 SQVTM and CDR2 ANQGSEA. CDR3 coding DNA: TGCAGCGCCAGCGGGAGAGCCGAGGAATCGCAGTATTTT. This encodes CSASGRAEESQYF.

CDR3 residues: CASRLAGTYEQYF. The DNA for the CDR3 is TGTGCCAGCAGGCTAGCGGGTACCTACGAGCAGTACTTC. The chain couples TRBV5-4 to TRBJ2-7; 8 bases line up with TRBD2. The CDR3 totals 13 residues. The ends lost 5 bases at V and 2 bases at J; junction bases unmatched: 3. Per the germline V gene, CDR1 is SGHNT and CDR2 is YYREEE (reference sequence).

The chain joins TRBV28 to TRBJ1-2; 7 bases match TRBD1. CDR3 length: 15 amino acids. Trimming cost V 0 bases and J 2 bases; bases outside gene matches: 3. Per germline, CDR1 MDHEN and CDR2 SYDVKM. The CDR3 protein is CASSLWIGGNYGYTF. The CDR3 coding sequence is TGTGCCAGCAGTTTATGGATAGGGGGCAACTATGGCTACACCTTC.

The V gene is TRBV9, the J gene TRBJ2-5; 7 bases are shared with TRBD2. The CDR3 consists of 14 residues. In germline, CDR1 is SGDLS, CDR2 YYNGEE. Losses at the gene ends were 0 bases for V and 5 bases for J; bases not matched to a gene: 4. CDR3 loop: CASSVAGGYETQYF. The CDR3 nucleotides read TGTGCCAGCAGCGTAGCGGGAGGATATGAGACCCAGTACTTC. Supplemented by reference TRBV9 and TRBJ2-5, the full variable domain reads DSGVTQTPKHLITATGQRVTLRCSPRSGDLSVYWYQQSLDQGLQFLIQYYNGEERAKGNILERFSAQQFPDLHSELNLSSLELGDSALYFCASSVAGGYETQYFGPGTRLLVL.

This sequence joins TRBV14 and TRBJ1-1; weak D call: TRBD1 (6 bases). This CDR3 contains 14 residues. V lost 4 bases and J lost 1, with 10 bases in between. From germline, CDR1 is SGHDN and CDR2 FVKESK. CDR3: CASSLTGRNTEAFF. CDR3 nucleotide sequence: TGTGCCAGCAGCCTAACAGGGAGGAACACTGAAGCTTTCTTT.

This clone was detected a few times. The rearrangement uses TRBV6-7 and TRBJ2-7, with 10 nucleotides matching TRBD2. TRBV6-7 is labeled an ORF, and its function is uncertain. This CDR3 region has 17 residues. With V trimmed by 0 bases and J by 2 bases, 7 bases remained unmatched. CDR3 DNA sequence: TGTGCCAGCAGTTACTCGGAATTGACTAGCGGGCCCTACGAGCAGTACTTC. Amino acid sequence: CASSYSELTSGPYEQYF.

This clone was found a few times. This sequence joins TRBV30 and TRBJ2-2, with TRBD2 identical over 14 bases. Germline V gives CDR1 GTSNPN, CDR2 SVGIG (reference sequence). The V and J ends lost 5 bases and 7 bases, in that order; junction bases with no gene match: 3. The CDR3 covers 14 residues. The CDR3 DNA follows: TGTGCCTGGGCGGGACTAGCGGGAGTCGGGGAGCTGTTTTTT. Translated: CAWAGLAGVGELFF.

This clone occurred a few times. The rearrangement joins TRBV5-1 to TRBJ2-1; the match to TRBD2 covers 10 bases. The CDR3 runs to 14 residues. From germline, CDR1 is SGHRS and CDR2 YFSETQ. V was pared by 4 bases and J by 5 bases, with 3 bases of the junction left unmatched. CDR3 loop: CASSQREGNNEQFF. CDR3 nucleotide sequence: TGCGCCAGCAGCCAGCGGGAGGGAAACAATGAGCAGTTCTTC.

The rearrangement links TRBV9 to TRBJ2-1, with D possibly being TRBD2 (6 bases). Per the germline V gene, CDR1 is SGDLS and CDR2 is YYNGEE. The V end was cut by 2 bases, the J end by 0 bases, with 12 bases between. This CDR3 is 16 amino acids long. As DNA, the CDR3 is TGTGCCAGCAGCGTTAGCCCGACTAGCTCCTACAATGAGCAGTTCTTC. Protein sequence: CASSVSPTSSYNEQFF. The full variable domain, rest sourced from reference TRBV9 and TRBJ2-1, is DSGVTQTPKHLITATGQRVTLRCSPRSGDLSVYWYQQSLDQGLQFLIQYYNGEERAKGNILERFSAQQFPDLHSELNLSSLELGDSALYFCASSVSPTSSYNEQFFGPGTRLTVL.

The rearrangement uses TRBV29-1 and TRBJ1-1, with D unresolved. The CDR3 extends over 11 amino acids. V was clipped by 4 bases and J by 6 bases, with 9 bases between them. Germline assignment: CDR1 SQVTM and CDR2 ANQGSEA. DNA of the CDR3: TGCAGCGTTGGCGGCATCGCTGAAGCTTTCTTT. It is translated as CSVGGIAEAFF.

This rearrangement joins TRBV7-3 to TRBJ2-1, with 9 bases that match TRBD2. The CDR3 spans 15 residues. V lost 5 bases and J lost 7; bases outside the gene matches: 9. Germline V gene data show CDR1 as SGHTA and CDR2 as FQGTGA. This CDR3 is CASSPGAGGGNEQFF. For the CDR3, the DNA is TGTGCCAGCAGCCCAGGCGCGGGAGGGGGAAATGAGCAGTTCTTC.

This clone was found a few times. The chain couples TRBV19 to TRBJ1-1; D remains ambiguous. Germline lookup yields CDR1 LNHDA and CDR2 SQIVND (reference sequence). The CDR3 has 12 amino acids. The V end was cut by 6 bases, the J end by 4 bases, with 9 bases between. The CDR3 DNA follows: TGTGCCAGTAGCCGGGTTAGCACTGAAGCTTTCTTT. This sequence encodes CASSRVSTEAFF.

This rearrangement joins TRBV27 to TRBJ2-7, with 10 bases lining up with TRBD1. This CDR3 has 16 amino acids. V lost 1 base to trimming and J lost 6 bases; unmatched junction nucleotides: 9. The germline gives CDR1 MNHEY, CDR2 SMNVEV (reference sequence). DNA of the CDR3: TGTGCCAGCAGTTTATATCGGACAGGGGGATTCTCCGAGCAGTACTTC. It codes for CASSLYRTGGFSEQYF.

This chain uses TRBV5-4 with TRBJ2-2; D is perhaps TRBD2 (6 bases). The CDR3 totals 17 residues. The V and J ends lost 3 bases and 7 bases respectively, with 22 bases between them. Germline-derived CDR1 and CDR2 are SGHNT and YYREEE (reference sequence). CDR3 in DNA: TGTGCCAGCAGCTCCCTTACGACACCCGCGGAGGGCGGGGAGCTGTTTTTT. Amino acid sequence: CASSSLTTPAEGGELFF.

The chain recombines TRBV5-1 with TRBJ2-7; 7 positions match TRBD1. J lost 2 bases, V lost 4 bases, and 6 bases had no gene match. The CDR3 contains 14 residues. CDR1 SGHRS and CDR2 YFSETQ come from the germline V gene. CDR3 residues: CASSTGQAAYEQYF. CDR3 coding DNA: TGCGCCAGCAGCACTGGACAGGCTGCCTACGAGCAGTACTTC. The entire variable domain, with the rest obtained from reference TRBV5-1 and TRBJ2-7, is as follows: KAGVTQTPRYLIKTRGQQVTLSCSPISGHRSVSWYQQTPGQGLQFLFEYFSETQRNKGNFPGRFSGRQFSNSRSEMNVSTLELGDSALYLCASSTGQAAYEQYFGPGTRLTVT.

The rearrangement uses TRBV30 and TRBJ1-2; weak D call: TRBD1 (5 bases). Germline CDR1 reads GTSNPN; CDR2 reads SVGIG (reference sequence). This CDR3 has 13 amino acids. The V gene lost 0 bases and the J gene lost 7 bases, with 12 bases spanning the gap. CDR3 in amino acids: CAWSVVGGSGYTF. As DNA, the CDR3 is TGTGCCTGGAGTGTTGTGGGGGGGAGTGGCTACACCTTC. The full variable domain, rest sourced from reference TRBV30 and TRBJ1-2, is SQTIHQWPATLVQPVGSPLSLECTVEGTSNPNLYWYRQAAGRGLQLLFYSVGIGQISSEVPQNLSASRPQDRQFILSSKKLLLSDSGFYLCAWSVVGGSGYTFGSGTRLTVV.

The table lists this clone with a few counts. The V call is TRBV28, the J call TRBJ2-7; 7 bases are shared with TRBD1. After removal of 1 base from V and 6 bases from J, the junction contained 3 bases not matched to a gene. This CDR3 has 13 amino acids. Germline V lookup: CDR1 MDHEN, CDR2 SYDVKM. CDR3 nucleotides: TGTGCCAGCAGTTTATTGAACAGGGGCGAGCAGTACTTC. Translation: CASSLLNRGEQYF.

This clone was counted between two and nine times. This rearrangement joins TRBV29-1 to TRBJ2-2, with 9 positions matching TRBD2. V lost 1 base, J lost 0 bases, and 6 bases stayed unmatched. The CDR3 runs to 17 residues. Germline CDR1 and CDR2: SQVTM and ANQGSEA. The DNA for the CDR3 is TGCAGCGTTGAAGCCTGGGCTAGCGGGACGAACACCGGGGAGCTGTTTTTT. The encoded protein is CSVEAWASGTNTGELFF.

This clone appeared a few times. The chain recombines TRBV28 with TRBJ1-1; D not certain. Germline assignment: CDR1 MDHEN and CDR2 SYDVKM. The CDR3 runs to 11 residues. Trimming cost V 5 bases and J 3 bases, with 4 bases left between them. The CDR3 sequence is CASSTYTEAFF. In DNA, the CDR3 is TGTGCCAGCAGTACTTACACTGAAGCTTTCTTT.

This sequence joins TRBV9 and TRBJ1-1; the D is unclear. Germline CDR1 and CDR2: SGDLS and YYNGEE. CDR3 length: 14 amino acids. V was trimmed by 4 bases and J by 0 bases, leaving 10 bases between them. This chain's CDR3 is CASSPIGLNTEAFF. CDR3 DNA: TGTGCCAGCAGCCCCATTGGCTTGAACACTGAAGCTTTCTTT.

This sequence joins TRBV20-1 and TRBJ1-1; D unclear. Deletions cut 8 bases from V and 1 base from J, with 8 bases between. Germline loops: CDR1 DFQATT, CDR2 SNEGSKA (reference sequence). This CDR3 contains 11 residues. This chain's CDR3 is CSPRANTEAFF. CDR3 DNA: TGCAGTCCCCGCGCGAACACTGAAGCTTTCTTT.

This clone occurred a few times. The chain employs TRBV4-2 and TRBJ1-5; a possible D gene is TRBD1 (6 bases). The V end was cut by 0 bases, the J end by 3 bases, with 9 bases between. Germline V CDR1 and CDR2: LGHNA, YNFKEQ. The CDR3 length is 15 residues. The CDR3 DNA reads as TGTGCCAGCAGCCAAGACAGGACAGTCAATCAGCCCCAGCATTTT. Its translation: CASSQDRTVNQPQHF.

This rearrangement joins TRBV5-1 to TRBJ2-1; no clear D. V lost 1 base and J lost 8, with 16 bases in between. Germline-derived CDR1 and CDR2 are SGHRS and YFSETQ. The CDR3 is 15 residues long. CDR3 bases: TGCGCCAGCAGCTTGAAATCCCCACGGGTCGATGAGCAGTTCTTC. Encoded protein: CASSLKSPRVDEQFF.